The 27 T cell receptor beta chains given below trace back to one sample, sequenced in a study of CD8 T cells in Susac syndrome. The RNA input was about 0.5 to 1 ug, and it was reverse transcribed with random hexamers. TCRdb itself ran the immunoSEQ multiplex PCR reads through MiXCR, one entry per CDR3 protein. The data hold some 250,000 distinct CDR3 sequences, with almost 97% observed a single time. The sequenced material came from CD4+ T cells from PBMCs. The origin of the receptors is a human donor with Susac syndrome.

V is TRBV29-1 and J is TRBJ1-1; D is perhaps TRBD1 (5 bases). From germline, CDR1 is SQVTM and CDR2 ANQGSEA. Trimming shortened V by 6 bases and J by 0 bases, and 11 bases separated the two germline ends. The CDR3 consists of 13 residues. The CDR3 coding sequence is TGCAGCGTGATGATGACAGTGAACACTGAAGCTTTCTTT. This gives the protein CSVMMTVNTEAFF.

This chain uses TRBV21-1 with TRBJ2-7. TRBV21-1 is classified as a pseudogene. The CDR3 runs to 15 residues. The CDR3 here is CASRIARQGTYEQYF. Here the CDR3 DNA reads TGTGCCAGCCGTATTGCGCGACAGGGCACCTACGAGCAGTACTTC.

This clonotype was seen once. The chain recombines TRBV19 with TRBJ1-5; D is perhaps TRBD1 (6 bases). Germline V gives CDR1 LNHDA, CDR2 SQIVND (reference sequence). This CDR3 has 16 amino acids. V was trimmed by 5 bases and J by 3 bases, leaving 17 bases between them. This CDR3 is CASSFPQTGSNQPQHF. The CDR3 DNA reads TGTGCCAGTAGTTTCCCACAAACAGGGTCCAATCAGCCCCAGCATTTT.

The chain combines TRBV7-2 with TRBJ2-4; TRBD2 is a possible D gene (6 bases). V was clipped by 8 bases and J by 3 bases, with 17 bases between them. The CDR3 is 15 amino acids. Per germline, CDR1 SGHTA and CDR2 FQGNSA. CDR3 DNA: TGTGCCAGCCATATTACGGGAGTGAACAAAAACATTCAGTACTTC. This translates into CASHITGVNKNIQYF.

The chain links TRBV29-1 to TRBJ2-1; either TRBD1 or TRBD2 may fit D (5 bases each). Trimming shortened V by 4 bases and J by 6 bases, and 22 bases separated the two germline ends. The CDR3 is made up of 16 amino acids. Germline-derived CDR1 and CDR2 are SQVTM and ANQGSEA. The CDR3 region is CSVGSTAGTLGNEQFF. CDR3 nucleotide sequence: TGCAGCGTTGGCTCAACCGCCGGGACCCTGGGCAATGAGCAGTTCTTC.

The rearrangement joins TRBV30 to TRBJ2-1; D gene ambiguous. The length of the CDR3 is 14 residues. Trimming stripped 4 bases from V and 4 bases from J, with 14 bases between. CDR1 is GTSNPN, CDR2 SVGIG, per germline (reference sequence). This chain's CDR3 is CAWNRYGSYNEQFF. The DNA for the CDR3 is TGTGCCTGGAATCGGTACGGCTCGTACAATGAGCAGTTCTTC.

The genes are TRBV18 and TRBJ1-1, with D unresolved. The V gene lost 5 bases and the J gene lost 0 bases, with 22 bases spanning the gap. Germline V gene data show CDR1 as KGHSH and CDR2 as LQKENI. The CDR3 has 18 residues. In DNA form, the CDR3 reads TGTGCCAGCTCAAACCAACCCGAGATAAGGGAGATGAACACTGAAGCTTTCTTT. Residues: CASSNQPEIREMNTEAFF.

The CDR3 reads CASSAFSTDTQYF. In DNA, the CDR3 is TGTGCCAGCAGCGCCTTCAGCACAGATACGCAGTATTTT. The V call is TRBV9, the J call TRBJ2-3; no clear D. The V end lost 3 bases, the J end lost 0 bases, and 5 bases lay between the germline ends. This CDR3 has 13 amino acids. Germline loops: CDR1 SGDLS, CDR2 YYNGEE.

The J gene is TRBJ2-1, the V gene TRBV4-1, with a weak D call TRBD2 (5 bases). Looked up from germline, CDR1 is MGHRA and CDR2 is YSYEKL. The CDR3 spans 16 residues. Trimming pared 4 bases from V and 3 bases from J, leaving 16 bases between. CDR3 DNA: TGCGCCAGCAGCCCCCTCCCTAGCCTAAGCTACAATGAGCAGTTCTTC. Amino acid sequence: CASSPLPSLSYNEQFF.

The rearrangement uses TRBV2 and TRBJ2-2; D gene unclear. Germline CDR1 and CDR2: SNHLY and FYNNEI. V lost 1 base to trimming and J lost 5 bases, with 8 bases between them. CDR3 length: 14 amino acids. The CDR3 coding sequence is TGTGCCAGCAGTGAAGTCCCAGAAACCGGGGAGCTGTTTTTT. Its protein is CASSEVPETGELFF. Drawing the rest from reference TRBV2 and TRBJ2-2, the complete variable domain is EPEVTQTPSHQVTQMGQEVILRCVPISNHLYFYWYRQILGQKVEFLVSFYNNEISEKSEIFDDQFSVERPDGSNFTLKIRSTKLEDSAMYFCASSEVPETGELFFGEGSRLTVL.

V and J are TRBV9 and TRBJ2-1; 10 nucleotides agree with TRBD2. The germline gives CDR1 SGDLS, CDR2 YYNGEE. The CDR3 length is 15 residues. J was trimmed by 5 bases and V by 3 bases; bases with no gene match: 5. The CDR3 here is CASSDGTSVNNEQFF. Written as DNA, the CDR3 is TGTGCCAGCAGCGACGGGACTAGCGTAAACAATGAGCAGTTCTTC.

V usage is TRBV20-1 and J usage is TRBJ2-3; TRBD2 matches 8 bases. The CDR3 is made up of 13 amino acids. Germline CDR1 reads DFQATT; CDR2 reads SNEGSKA (reference sequence). After removal of 4 bases from V and 4 bases from J, the junction contained 4 bases not matched to a gene. The CDR3 DNA sequence: TGCAGTGCTATAAGCGGGGGCCCAGATACGCAGTATTTT. Translation gives CSAISGGPDTQYF.

The chain recombines TRBV3-1 with TRBJ1-1; D uncertain. The V end was cut by 4 bases, the J end by 1 base, with 16 bases between. Germline assignment: CDR1 LGHDT and CDR2 YNNKEL (reference sequence). CDR3 length: 16 amino acids. CDR3: CASSRPGRPGNTEAFF. Written as DNA, the CDR3 is TGTGCCAGCAGCCGCCCGGGCAGACCAGGGAACACTGAAGCTTTCTTT.

V usage is TRBV6-6 and J usage is TRBJ1-1; no firm D call. Germline lookup yields CDR1 MNHNY and CDR2 SVGAGI (reference sequence). CDR3 length: 15 amino acids. Trimming pared 7 bases from V and 0 bases from J, leaving 15 bases between. The CDR3 loop reads CASKEGDRLNTEAFF. CDR3 nucleotide sequence: TGTGCCAGCAAGGAGGGTGACCGGCTGAACACTGAAGCTTTCTTT.

This clonotype appeared once. DNA of the CDR3: TGTGCCTGGAGTCGAACACGTATCGATGGCTACACCTTC. Translating it yields CAWSRTRIDGYTF. This chain uses TRBV30 with TRBJ1-2; D remains unclear. This CDR3 comprises 13 residues. V shed 2 bases and J shed 6 bases, with 13 bases lying between them. Looked up from germline, CDR1 is GTSNPN and CDR2 is SVGIG (reference sequence).

V usage is TRBV10-3 and J usage is TRBJ1-5; D remains ambiguous. The V and J ends lost 6 bases and 2 bases respectively, with 11 bases between them. Germline values: CDR1 ENHRY, CDR2 SYGVKD. The CDR3 has 14 amino acids. The CDR3: CAIRKGLGNQPQHF. CDR3 bases: TGTGCCATCAGAAAGGGTTTGGGCAATCAGCCCCAGCATTTT.

CDR3 in DNA: TGCGCCAGCAGCTTGGTGGCTAGCGGGAGGTCGAACACCGGGGAGCTGTTTTTT. It translates to CASSLVASGRSNTGELFF. The V gene is TRBV5-1, the J gene TRBJ2-2, with 11 positions matching TRBD2. CDR1 is SGHRS and CDR2 is YFSETQ in the germline V gene. Losses at the gene ends were 0 bases for V and 0 bases for J; bases not matched to a gene: 4. The CDR3 length is 18 residues.

The V call is TRBV5-1, the J call TRBJ1-2; D unresolved. V dropped 4 bases and J dropped 8 bases, with 12 bases sitting between them. Germline V lookup: CDR1 SGHRS, CDR2 YFSETQ. The CDR3 runs to 12 residues. The CDR3 region is CASSLSQEGYTF. In DNA form, the CDR3 reads TGCGCCAGCAGCCTCAGCCAGGAGGGCTACACCTTC.

This chain connects TRBV24-1 to TRBJ2-1, with D tentatively TRBD2 (5 bases). CDR1 is KGHDR, CDR2 SFDVKD, per germline. The length of the CDR3 is 14 residues. V lost 3 bases and J lost 7, with 12 bases in between. CDR3 nucleotides: TGTGCCACCAGTGATGACCGGGAAAGGAATGAGCAGTTCTTC. Translation: CATSDDRERNEQFF.

The gene calls are TRBV11-2 and TRBJ2-7; D is unclear. V dropped 4 bases and J dropped 1 base, with 11 bases sitting between them. Per the germline V gene, CDR1 is SGHAT and CDR2 is FQNNGV. This CDR3 comprises 14 residues. The CDR3: CASSSAKRSYEQYF. DNA for the CDR3: TGTGCCAGCAGCTCAGCCAAGCGTTCCTACGAGCAGTACTTC.

V usage is TRBV4-2 and J usage is TRBJ2-7, with 14 bases fitting TRBD2. Trimming took 3 bases from V and 0 from J; bases not matched to a gene: 1. The CDR3 spans 16 residues. Germline V lookup: CDR1 LGHNA, CDR2 YNFKEQ. The CDR3 protein is CASSQGTSGSSYEQYF. DNA of the CDR3: TGTGCCAGCAGCCAGGGGACTAGCGGGAGCTCCTACGAGCAGTACTTC.

This chain connects TRBV6-4 to TRBJ2-1; D uncertain. Germline V gives CDR1 MRHNA, CDR2 SNTAGT. Trimming removed 4 bases at V and 5 bases at J, with 18 bases between. The CDR3 covers 16 residues. The chain's CDR3 is CASSVFWPTVDNEQFF. CDR3 sequence (DNA): TGTGCCAGCAGTGTCTTTTGGCCCACGGTGGACAATGAGCAGTTCTTC.

The chain employs TRBV7-2 and TRBJ2-5; the match to TRBD2 covers 8 bases. With V trimmed by 5 bases and J by 5 bases, 13 bases remained unmatched. The CDR3 covers 16 residues. Germline V gene sequence: CDR1 SGHTA, CDR2 FQGNSA. The CDR3 protein is CASSPRAGGPAETQYF. CDR3 DNA sequence: TGTGCCAGCAGCCCGCGGGCGGGAGGCCCGGCGGAGACCCAGTACTTC.

This clonotype was found once. CDR3: CAWSRDSNQPQHF. CDR3 coding DNA: TGTGCCTGGAGCCGGGACAGCAATCAGCCCCAGCATTTT. This chain connects TRBV30 to TRBJ1-5, with D possibly matching TRBD1 (5 bases). Deletions cut 3 bases from V and 1 base from J, with 7 bases between. The CDR3 is made up of 13 amino acids. Germline V lookup: CDR1 GTSNPN, CDR2 SVGIG (reference sequence).

The rearrangement joins TRBV5-1 to TRBJ1-5; D is possibly TRBD1 (6 bases). The V end lost 3 bases, the J end lost 7 bases, and 11 bases lay between the germline ends. The CDR3 is 13 residues long. The germline V gene has CDR1 SGHRS and CDR2 YFSETQ. CDR3 region: CASSSLGGQPQHF. DNA for the CDR3: TGCGCCAGCAGCTCCTTGGGGGGCCAGCCCCAGCATTTT. Full variable domain (rest looked up from reference TRBV5-1 and TRBJ1-5): KAGVTQTPRYLIKTRGQQVTLSCSPISGHRSVSWYQQTPGQGLQFLFEYFSETQRNKGNFPGRFSGRQFSNSRSEMNVSTLELGDSALYLCASSSLGGQPQHFGDGTRLSIL.

This chain connects TRBV4-1 to TRBJ2-3; D is unclear. With 4 bases removed from V and 4 bases from J, the gap between germline ends came to 21 bases. The CDR3 contains 17 residues. Looked up from germline, CDR1 is MGHRA and CDR2 is YSYEKL. CDR3 nucleotides: TGCGCCAGCAGCCTAGAAGGGTCTCGAGGTGTAGCAGATACGCAGTATTTT. Protein sequence: CASSLEGSRGVADTQYF.

This chain uses TRBV18 with TRBJ2-1; the D gene is possibly TRBD2 (6 bases). Germline-derived CDR1 and CDR2 are KGHSH and LQKENI. The CDR3 sequence is 17 residues long. V was cut by 2 bases and J by 9 bases, with 23 bases left in between. The CDR3 nucleotides read TGTGCCAGCTCACCAGTGGAGCGAGCGGACGTGGGGGGTGAGCAGTTCTTC. This encodes CASSPVERADVGGEQFF.